A single sample gave rise to the 28 T cell receptor beta chains below, sequenced in a study of identical twins. From the 5' RACE reads, TCRdb called clonotypes with MiXCR, one entry per CDR3 protein. The sample lists around 300,000 distinct CDR3 sequences; around 8.8% were seen once. This sample was shared with a second study, whose subject was yellow fever vaccine responses in identical twins.

Sequencing used memory (CD45RO+) T cells sorted from blood. The origin of the receptors is a woman aged 18 to 35 in good health.

This clonotype showed up just a few times. The gene calls are TRBV6-2 or TRBV6-3 and TRBJ2-1; 12 bases align to TRBD2. The CDR3 extends over 16 amino acids. After removal of 2 bases from V and 6 bases from J, the junction contained 5 bases not matched to a gene. Germline CDR1 MNHEY, CDR2 SVGEGT. The CDR3 nucleotides are TGTGCCAGCAGTTACCAGGGACTAGCGGGCCGCAATGAGCAGTTCTTC. Its translation: CASSYQGLAGRNEQFF.

This clonotype was detected a few times. V and J are TRBV6-1 and TRBJ1-2, with D unclear. Trimming shortened V by 6 bases and J by 3 bases, and 11 bases separated the two germline ends. From germline, CDR1 is MNHNS and CDR2 SASEGT. The CDR3 length is 13 residues. The CDR3 spells CASRVGGDYGYTF. CDR3 nucleotides: TGTGCCAGCAGGGTAGGCGGCGACTATGGCTACACCTTC.

V and J are TRBV6-1 and TRBJ2-7; perhaps TRBD2 as D (5 bases). V dropped 2 bases and J dropped 1 base, with 12 bases sitting between them. In germline, CDR1 is MNHNS, CDR2 SASEGT. CDR3 length: 15 residues. In DNA form, the CDR3 reads TGTGCCAGCAGTGAAAGTGGAGCGGAGTCCTACGAGCAGTACTTC. Its translation: CASSESGAESYEQYF.

This clonotype was picked up a small number of times. The chain joins TRBV3-1 to TRBJ2-1; 12 bases fit TRBD1. This CDR3 has 15 residues. Germline-derived CDR1 and CDR2 are LGHDT and YNNKEL (reference sequence). V lost 6 bases and J lost 7; bases outside the gene matches: 7. The CDR3 coding sequence is TGTGCCAGCAGAGCCGGGACAGGGGGCTATAATGAGCAGTTCTTC. Protein: CASRAGTGGYNEQFF.

This clonotype was observed a handful of times. The chain links TRBV7-2 to TRBJ2-6; D gene ambiguous. The V end lost 2 bases, the J end lost 0 bases, and 11 bases lay between the germline ends. Germline V CDR1 and CDR2: SGHTA, FQGNSA. This CDR3 comprises 17 residues. CDR3 in DNA: TGTGCCAGCAGCTTACCCCAGTGGGTCTCTGGGGCCAACGTCCTGACTTTC. This translates into CASSLPQWVSGANVLTF.

Many counts were recorded for this clonotype. The chain couples TRBV2 to TRBJ2-7; the match to TRBD1 covers 9 bases. Looked up from germline, CDR1 is SNHLY and CDR2 is FYNNEI. V was clipped by 6 bases and J by 6 bases; unmatched bases: 15. The CDR3 consists of 16 residues. CDR3 region: CASSYTRDRALAEQYV. CDR3 sequence (DNA): TGTGCCAGCAGCTATACACGGGACAGGGCGTTGGCCGAGCAGTACGTC.

This chain uses TRBV20-1 with TRBJ1-4, with a tentative D call TRBD1 (5 bases). Germline CDR1 reads DFQATT; CDR2 reads SNEGSKA (reference sequence). V dropped 7 bases and J dropped 4 bases, with 10 bases sitting between them. CDR3 length: 12 amino acids. CDR3 nucleotides: TGCAGTGGGGGGGGGAATAATGAAAAACTGTTTTTT. Its translation is CSGGGNNEKLFF.

There are a few counts of this clonotype. This chain uses TRBV14 with TRBJ2-3; 9 bases agree with TRBD1. Germline V gene sequence: CDR1 SGHDN, CDR2 FVKESK. V was pared by 6 bases and J by 8 bases, with 0 bases of the junction left unmatched. CDR3 length: 11 residues. The CDR3 DNA follows: TGTGCCAGCAGACAGGGGGCTACGCAGTATTTT. The encoded protein is CASRQGATQYF.

This clonotype was counted many times. The rearrangement links TRBV2 to TRBJ2-7, with 11 bases fitting TRBD2. V dropped 6 bases and J dropped 2; count of bases not matched to a gene: 6. The CDR3 runs to 15 residues. CDR1 is SNHLY, CDR2 FYNNEI, per germline. The chain's CDR3 is CASSELAGVAYEQYF. CDR3 in DNA: TGTGCCAGCAGCGAACTAGCGGGAGTCGCCTACGAGCAGTACTTC.

In its sample, this clonotype was seen many times. This sequence joins TRBV27 and TRBJ2-7, with 11 positions matching TRBD1. CDR1 and CDR2 from the germline V gene are MNHEY and SMNVEV (reference sequence). The V and J ends lost 3 bases and 1 base, in that order; junction bases with no gene match: 2. The CDR3 length is 15 residues. CDR3 coding DNA: TGTGCCAGCAGTTTCGGACAGGGGGCTTCCTACGAGCAGTACGTC. Its translation is CASSFGQGASYEQYV.

The sample holds many counts of this clonotype. This chain connects TRBV10-3 to TRBJ2-1; D uncertain. CDR3 length equals 14 residues. Germline V gene sequence: CDR1 ENHRY, CDR2 SYGVKD. V was clipped by 2 bases and J by 0 bases, with 5 bases between them. The CDR3 loop reads CAISEAYSYNEQFF. DNA of the CDR3: TGTGCCATCAGTGAGGCCTACTCCTACAATGAGCAGTTCTTC.

V and J are TRBV6-5 and TRBJ1-2, with unresolved D. The CDR3 is made up of 14 amino acids. Looked up from germline, CDR1 is MNHEY and CDR2 is SVGAGI. V gave up 2 bases and J gave up 2 bases, with 9 bases separating them. The CDR3 DNA follows: TGTGCCAGCAGTTACGCGGGAATCAACTATGGCTACACCTTC. This gives the protein CASSYAGINYGYTF.

The chain carries TRBV12-3 or TRBV12-4 and TRBJ1-1, with no clear D. The CDR3 sequence is 14 residues long. V was pared by 6 bases and J by 2 bases, with 13 bases between. The CDR3 loop is CASRRVLGNTEAFF. CDR3 sequence (DNA): TGTGCCAGCAGACGTGTTTTGGGTAACACTGAAGCTTTCTTT.

The chain has TRBV20-1 and TRBJ2-3; D is unclear. This CDR3 is 16 amino acids long. V was trimmed by 6 bases and J by 3 bases, leaving 22 bases between them. From germline, CDR1 is DFQATT and CDR2 SNEGSKA (reference sequence). For the CDR3, the DNA is TGCAGTGCCCAGGTGGTTCTGAGGTCAGTAACAGATACGCAGTATTTT. It codes for CSAQVVLRSVTDTQYF.

The sample holds many counts of this clonotype. The chain couples TRBV5-1 to TRBJ1-6, with D tentatively TRBD1 (5 bases). The CDR3 is 18 amino acids. V lost 0 bases and J 6 bases, leaving 19 bases between the germline ends. Germline CDR1 is SGHRS and CDR2 is YFSETQ. DNA for the CDR3: TGCGCCAGCAGCTTGGGCCGCCCGGTTAGGGGTTTTAATTCACCCCTCCACTTT. Encoded protein: CASSLGRPVRGFNSPLHF.

This clonotype has a handful of counts. The chain is built from TRBV2 and TRBJ2-7; D possibly matches TRBD1 or TRBD2 (6 bases each). The germline V gene encodes CDR1 SNHLY and CDR2 FYNNEI. The CDR3 has 13 residues. The V and J ends lost 4 bases and 2 bases respectively, with 9 bases between them. The DNA of the CDR3 is TGTGCCAGCAGTGGGGGGGCAGCCTACGAGCAGTACTTC. This encodes CASSGGAAYEQYF.

The chain recombines TRBV9 with TRBJ2-2; D is possibly TRBD1 (5 bases). Trimming took off 2 bases at V and 6 bases at J, with 11 bases between the two ends. Germline V CDR1 and CDR2: SGDLS, YYNGEE. The CDR3 covers 14 residues. The CDR3 reads CASSVRVTPGELFF. CDR3 in DNA: TGTGCCAGCAGCGTCAGGGTTACCCCCGGGGAGCTGTTTTTT.

The chain recombines TRBV9 with TRBJ2-2; possible D gene TRBD2, 6 bases. Trimming stripped 3 bases from V and 5 bases from J, with 8 bases between. Germline assignment: CDR1 SGDLS and CDR2 YYNGEE. The CDR3 loop spans 13 amino acids. CDR3 sequence: CASSGGGTGELFF. The CDR3 DNA follows: TGTGCCAGCAGCGGAGGAGGGACCGGGGAGCTGTTTTTT.

The chain combines TRBV2 with TRBJ1-5; TRBD1 aligns across 7 bases. The CDR3 is 14 amino acids. Germline V gives CDR1 SNHLY, CDR2 FYNNEI. Losses at the gene ends were 7 bases for V and 2 bases for J; bases not matched to a gene: 5. This CDR3 reads CASTRGHGNQPQHF. DNA for the CDR3: TGTGCCAGCACTAGGGGGCATGGCAATCAGCCCCAGCATTTT.

Many counts were recorded for this clonotype. The chain links TRBV7-9 to TRBJ2-1; D is uncertain. There are 13 residues in the CDR3. Germline V gene sequence: CDR1 SEHNR, CDR2 FQNEAQ (reference sequence). Trimming left V 8 bases short and J 4 bases short, with 12 bases between. CDR3 region: CASGFAWYNEQFF. In nucleotides, the CDR3 is TGTGCCAGCGGTTTCGCCTGGTACAATGAGCAGTTCTTC. Using reference TRBV7-9 and TRBJ2-1 for the parts outside the CDR3, the full variable domain is DTGVSQNPRHKITKRGQNVTFRCDPISEHNRLYWYRQTLGQGPEFLTYFQNEAQLEKSRLLSDRFSAERPKGSFSTLEIQRTEQGDSAMYLCASGFAWYNEQFFGPGTRLTVL.

This clonotype was seen a few times. V gene TRBV4-1 combines with J gene TRBJ1-3; D not resolved. This CDR3 region has 16 residues. Germline CDR1 is MGHRA and CDR2 is YSYEKL. V was shortened by 0 bases and J by 3 bases, with 12 bases between the two germline ends. In DNA form, the CDR3 reads TGCGCCAGCAGCCAAGACTGGGCAGGACTTGGAAACACCATATATTTT. Encoded protein: CASSQDWAGLGNTIYF.

The chain carries TRBV19 and TRBJ2-1, with TRBD1 as a possible D gene (5 bases). V lost 5 bases and J lost 0, with 11 bases in between. Germline values: CDR1 LNHDA, CDR2 SQIVND (reference sequence). The CDR3 has 15 amino acids. CDR3 sequence reads: CASSQQAISYNEQFF. CDR3 bases: TGTGCCAGTAGTCAACAGGCAATCTCCTACAATGAGCAGTTCTTC.

The chain uses TRBV20-1 and TRBJ2-1, with 10 bases aligning to TRBD2. Per germline, CDR1 DFQATT and CDR2 SNEGSKA (reference sequence). This CDR3 has 16 amino acids. V gave up 5 bases and J gave up 1 base; unmatched junction bases: 8. This chain's CDR3 is CSALGSGGLSYNEQFF. Here the CDR3 DNA reads TGCAGTGCTTTAGGTAGCGGGGGGTTGTCCTACAATGAGCAGTTCTTC.

This clonotype was seen at least ten times. One end of the junction does not line up with germline, which may come from a read error. This chain joins TRBV7-9 and TRBJ2-3, with D hard to call. Germline CDR1 is SEHNR and CDR2 is FQNEAQ (reference sequence). This CDR3 comprises 15 residues. The CDR3 sequence: CASRLGLSSTDTQYF. In DNA form, the CDR3 reads TGTGCCAGCAGATTAGGGTTGTCCAGCACAGATACGCAGTATTTT.

This clonotype occurred many times. J is TRBJ2-7 and V is TRBV29-1; D is possibly TRBD1 (5 bases). The CDR3 totals 12 residues. CDR1 SQVTM and CDR2 ANQGSEA come from the germline V gene. V was pared by 3 bases and J by 3 bases, with 9 bases between. The CDR3 nucleotides read TGCAGCGTTGAGGGGCCCAACTACGAGCAGTACTTC. This gives the protein CSVEGPNYEQYF.

This clonotype has a count of ten or more. The chain employs TRBV5-5 and TRBJ2-1; 10 positions match TRBD2. CDR1 is SGHKS and CDR2 is YYEKEE in the germline V gene (reference sequence). With 2 bases clipped from V and 5 bases from J, the junction kept 4 bases outside the gene matches. The CDR3 is 15 amino acids. CDR3 protein: CASSLRTSGNNEQFF. CDR3 DNA sequence: TGTGCCAGCAGCTTACGGACTAGCGGAAACAATGAGCAGTTCTTC.

Only a few counts were recorded for this clonotype. The chain joins TRBV6-2 or TRBV6-3 to TRBJ2-1, with no clear D. V shed 5 bases and J shed 7 bases, with 15 bases lying between them. The CDR3 spans 14 residues. CDR1 MNHEY and CDR2 SVGEGT come from the germline V gene. In DNA form, the CDR3 reads TGTGCCAGCAGTCCCCCCGCCCTCGGGAATGAGCAGTTCTTC. Translating gives CASSPPALGNEQFF.

This clonotype was observed at least ten times. V is TRBV10-3 and J is TRBJ1-1; no clear D. Germline V gene lookup returns CDR1 ENHRY and CDR2 SYGVKD. The CDR3 loop spans 12 amino acids. V was cut by 5 bases and J by 11 bases, with 15 bases left in between. This CDR3 is CAISHGPREAFF. The CDR3 coding sequence is TGTGCCATCAGTCATGGACCCCGGGAGGCTTTCTTT.